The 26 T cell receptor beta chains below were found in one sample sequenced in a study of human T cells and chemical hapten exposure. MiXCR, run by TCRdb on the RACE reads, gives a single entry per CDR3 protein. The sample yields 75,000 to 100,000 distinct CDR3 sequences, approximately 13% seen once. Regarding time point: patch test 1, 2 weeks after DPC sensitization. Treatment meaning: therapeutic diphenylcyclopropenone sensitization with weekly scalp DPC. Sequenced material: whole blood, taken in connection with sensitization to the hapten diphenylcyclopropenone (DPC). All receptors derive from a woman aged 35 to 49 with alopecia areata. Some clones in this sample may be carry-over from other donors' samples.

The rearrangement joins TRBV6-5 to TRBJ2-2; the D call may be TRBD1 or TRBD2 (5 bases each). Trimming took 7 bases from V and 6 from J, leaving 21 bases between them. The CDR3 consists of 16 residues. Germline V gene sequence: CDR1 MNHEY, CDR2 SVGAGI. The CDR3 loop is CASTRAGASRSGELFF. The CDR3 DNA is TGTGCCAGCACCCGCGCCGGGGCTAGTCGTTCCGGGGAGCTGTTTTTT.

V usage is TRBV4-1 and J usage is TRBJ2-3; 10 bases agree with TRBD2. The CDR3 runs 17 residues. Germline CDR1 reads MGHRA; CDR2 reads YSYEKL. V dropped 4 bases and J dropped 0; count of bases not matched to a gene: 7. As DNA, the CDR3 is TGCGCCAGCAGCCGTTCTAGCGGGAGAGATAGCACAGATACGCAGTATTTT. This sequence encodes CASSRSSGRDSTDTQYF.

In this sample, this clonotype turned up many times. CDR3 loop: CASRGYTGGHGQETQYF. CDR3 nucleotide sequence: TGTGCCAGCAGGGGGTACACAGGGGGCCATGGCCAAGAGACCCAGTACTTC. The chain carries TRBV25-1 and TRBJ2-5; 9 bases line up with TRBD1. Trimming at V came to 6 bases and at J to 1 base, leaving 12 bases not matched to a gene. Germline CDR1 reads MGHDK; CDR2 reads SYGVNS. The CDR3 has 17 residues. The full variable domain, completed using reference TRBV25-1 and TRBJ2-5, is EADIYQTPRYLVIGTGKKITLECSQTMGHDKMYWYQQDPGMELHLIHYSYGVNSTEKGDLSSESTVSRIRTEHFPLTLESARPSHTSQYLCASRGYTGGHGQETQYFGPGTRLLVL.

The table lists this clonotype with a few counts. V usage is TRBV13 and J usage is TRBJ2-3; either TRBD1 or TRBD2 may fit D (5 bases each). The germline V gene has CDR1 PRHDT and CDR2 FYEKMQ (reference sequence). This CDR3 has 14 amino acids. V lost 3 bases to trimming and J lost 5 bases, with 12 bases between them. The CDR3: CASSFIRDLDTQYF. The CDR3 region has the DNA TGTGCCAGCAGCTTCATCCGGGACCTAGATACGCAGTATTTT.

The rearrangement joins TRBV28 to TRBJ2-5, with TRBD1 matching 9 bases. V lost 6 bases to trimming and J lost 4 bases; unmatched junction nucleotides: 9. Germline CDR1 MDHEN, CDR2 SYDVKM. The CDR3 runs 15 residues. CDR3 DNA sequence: TGTGCCAGCAGGGCCCCAACAGGGGGCGGAGAGACCCAGTACTTC. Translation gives CASRAPTGGGETQYF.

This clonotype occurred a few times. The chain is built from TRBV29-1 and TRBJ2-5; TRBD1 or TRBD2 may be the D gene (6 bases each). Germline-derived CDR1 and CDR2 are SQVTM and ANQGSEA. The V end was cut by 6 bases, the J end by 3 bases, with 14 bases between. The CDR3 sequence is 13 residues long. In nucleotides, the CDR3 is TGCAGCGTGCTCCGGGGGCTGGAAGAGACCCAGTACTTC. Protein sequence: CSVLRGLEETQYF.

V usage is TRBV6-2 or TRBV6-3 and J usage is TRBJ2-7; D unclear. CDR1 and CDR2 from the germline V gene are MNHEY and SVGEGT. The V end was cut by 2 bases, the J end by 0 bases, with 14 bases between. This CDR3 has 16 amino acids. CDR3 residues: CASSYDNPTISYEQYF. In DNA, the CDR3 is TGTGCCAGCAGTTACGATAATCCGACAATCTCCTACGAGCAGTACTTC.

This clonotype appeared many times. The CDR3 sequence: CASSRGQGEEKLFF. In DNA, the CDR3 is TGTGCCAGCAGCCGGGGACAGGGCGAAGAAAAACTGTTTTTT. The chain joins TRBV11-1 to TRBJ1-4; 9 bases are shared with TRBD1. CDR1 is SGHAT, CDR2 FQDESV, per germline (reference sequence). The CDR3 covers 14 residues. Trimming at V came to 5 bases and at J to 8 bases, leaving 6 bases not matched to a gene.

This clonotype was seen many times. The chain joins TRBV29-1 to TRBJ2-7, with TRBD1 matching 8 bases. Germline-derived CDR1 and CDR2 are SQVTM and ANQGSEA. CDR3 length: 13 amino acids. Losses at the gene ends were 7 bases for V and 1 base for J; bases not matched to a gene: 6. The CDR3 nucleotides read TGCAGCGGTGGACAGGGTACGTCCTACGAGCAGTACTTC. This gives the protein CSGGQGTSYEQYF.

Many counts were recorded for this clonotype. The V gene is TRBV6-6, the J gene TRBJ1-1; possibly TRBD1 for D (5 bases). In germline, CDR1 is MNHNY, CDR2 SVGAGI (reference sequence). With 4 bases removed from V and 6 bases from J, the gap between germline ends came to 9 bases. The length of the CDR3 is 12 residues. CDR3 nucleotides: TGTGCCAGCAGTTTCCAGGGAGCTGAAGCTTTCTTT. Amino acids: CASSFQGAEAFF.

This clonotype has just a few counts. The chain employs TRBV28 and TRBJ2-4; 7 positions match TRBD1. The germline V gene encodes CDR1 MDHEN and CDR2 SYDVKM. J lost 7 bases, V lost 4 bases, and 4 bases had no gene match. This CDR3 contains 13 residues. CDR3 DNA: TGTGCCAGCAGTTCGACAGGGTTGAACATTCAGTACTTC. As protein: CASSSTGLNIQYF.

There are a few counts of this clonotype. CDR3 region: CASSLAATYEQYF. The CDR3 DNA reads TGTGCCAGCAGCTTAGCAGCCACCTACGAGCAGTACTTC. V gene TRBV7-2 combines with J gene TRBJ2-7, with unresolved D. There are 13 residues in the CDR3. The V end lost 0 bases, the J end lost 2 bases, and 5 bases lay between the germline ends. Germline V gives CDR1 SGHTA, CDR2 FQGNSA.

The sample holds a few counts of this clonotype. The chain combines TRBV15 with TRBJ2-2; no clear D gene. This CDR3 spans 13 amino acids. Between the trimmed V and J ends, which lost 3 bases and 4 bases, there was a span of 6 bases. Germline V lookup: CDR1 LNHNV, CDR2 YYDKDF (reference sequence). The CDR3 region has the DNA TGTGCCACCAGCAGTGCTTTCACCGGGGAGCTGTTTTTT. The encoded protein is CATSSAFTGELFF.

The CDR3 sequence: CASIAPGSTDTQYF. The CDR3 DNA sequence: TGTGCCAGCATCGCCCCCGGCAGCACAGATACGCAGTATTTT. The V and J genes are TRBV28 and TRBJ2-3; the D is unclear. Trimming took off 7 bases at V and 0 bases at J, with 11 bases between the two ends. CDR1 is MDHEN and CDR2 is SYDVKM in the germline V gene. There are 14 residues in the CDR3.

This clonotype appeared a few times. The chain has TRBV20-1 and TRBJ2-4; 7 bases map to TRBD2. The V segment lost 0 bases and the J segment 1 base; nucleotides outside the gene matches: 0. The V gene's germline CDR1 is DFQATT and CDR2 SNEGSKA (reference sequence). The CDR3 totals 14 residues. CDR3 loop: CSARDGGAKNIQYF. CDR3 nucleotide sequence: TGCAGTGCTAGAGACGGGGGGGCCAAAAACATTCAGTACTTC.

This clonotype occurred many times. CDR3 residues: CAWRRPTGIDNEQFF. The CDR3 DNA follows: TGTGCCTGGAGGAGACCGACAGGCATCGACAATGAGCAGTTCTTC. This rearrangement joins TRBV30 to TRBJ2-1; possible D gene TRBD1, 6 bases. CDR1 and CDR2 (germline): GTSNPN, SVGIG (reference sequence). V gave up 3 bases and J gave up 5 bases, with 17 bases separating them. The CDR3 is 15 amino acids.

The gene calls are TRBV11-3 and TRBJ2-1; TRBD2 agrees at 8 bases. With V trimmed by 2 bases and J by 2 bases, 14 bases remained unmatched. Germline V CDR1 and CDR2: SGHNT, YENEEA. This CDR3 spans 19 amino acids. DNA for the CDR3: TGTGCCAGCAGCTTACAAGGCGGGAGGACCCTACGCCCCTACAATGAGCAGTTCTTC. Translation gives CASSLQGGRTLRPYNEQFF.

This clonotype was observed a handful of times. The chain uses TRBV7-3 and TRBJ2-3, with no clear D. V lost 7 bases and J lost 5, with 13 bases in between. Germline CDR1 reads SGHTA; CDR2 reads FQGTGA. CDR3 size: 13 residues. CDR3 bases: TGTGCCAGCAACAGTGGGGTAGAAGATACGCAGTATTTT. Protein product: CASNSGVEDTQYF. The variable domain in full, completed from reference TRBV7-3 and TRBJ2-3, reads GAGVSQTPSNKVTEKGKYVELRCDPISGHTALYWYRQSLGQGPEFLIYFQGTGAADDSGLPNDRFFAVRPEGSVSTLKIQRTERGDSAVYLCASNSGVEDTQYFGPGTRLTVL.

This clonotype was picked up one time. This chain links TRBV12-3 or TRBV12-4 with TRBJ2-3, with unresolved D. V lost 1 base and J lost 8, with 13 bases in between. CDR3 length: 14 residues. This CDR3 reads CASSLGPVPATQYF. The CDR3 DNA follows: TGTGCCAGCAGTTTAGGGCCGGTGCCTGCTACGCAGTATTTT.

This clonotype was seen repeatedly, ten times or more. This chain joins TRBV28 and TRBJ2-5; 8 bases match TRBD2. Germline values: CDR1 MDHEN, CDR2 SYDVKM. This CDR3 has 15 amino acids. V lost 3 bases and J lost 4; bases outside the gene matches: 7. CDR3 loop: CASSLLAGGAETQYF. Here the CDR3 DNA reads TGTGCCAGCAGTTTGCTGGCGGGAGGTGCAGAGACCCAGTACTTC. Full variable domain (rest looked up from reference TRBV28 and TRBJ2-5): DVKVTQSSRYLVKRTGEKVFLECVQDMDHENMFWYRQDPGLGLRLIYFSYDVKMKEKGDIPEGYSVSREKKERFSLILESASTNQTSMYLCASSLLAGGAETQYFGPGTRLLVL.

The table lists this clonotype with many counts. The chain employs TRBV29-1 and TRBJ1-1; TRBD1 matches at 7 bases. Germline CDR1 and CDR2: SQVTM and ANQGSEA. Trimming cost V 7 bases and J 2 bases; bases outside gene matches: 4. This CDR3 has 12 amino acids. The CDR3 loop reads CSADRSNTEAFF. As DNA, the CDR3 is TGCAGCGCGGACAGGTCTAACACTGAAGCTTTCTTT.

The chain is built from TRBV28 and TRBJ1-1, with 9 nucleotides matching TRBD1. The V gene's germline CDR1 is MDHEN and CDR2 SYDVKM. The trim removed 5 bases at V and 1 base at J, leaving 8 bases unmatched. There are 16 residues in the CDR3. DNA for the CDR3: TGTGCCAGCAGTCCACTATGGGGACAGGGGAACACTGAAGCTTTCTTT. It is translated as CASSPLWGQGNTEAFF.

The CDR3 spells CASSVGQGGSYEQYF. The CDR3, as DNA: TGTGCCAGCAGCGTGGGACAGGGGGGCTCCTACGAGCAGTACTTC. The V and J genes are TRBV7-6 and TRBJ2-7, with 11 bases that match TRBD1. The germline V gene has CDR1 SGHVS and CDR2 FNYEAQ. V lost 5 bases to trimming and J lost 0 bases; unmatched junction nucleotides: 3. This CDR3 is built from 15 residues.

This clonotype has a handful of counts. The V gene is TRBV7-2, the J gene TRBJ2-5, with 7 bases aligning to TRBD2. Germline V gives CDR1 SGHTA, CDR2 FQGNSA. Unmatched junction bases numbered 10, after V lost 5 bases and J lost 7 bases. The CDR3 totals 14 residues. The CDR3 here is CASSPGLSGGTQYF. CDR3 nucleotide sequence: TGTGCCAGCAGCCCGGGACTATCGGGCGGGACCCAGTACTTC.

The DNA for the CDR3 is TGTGCCAGCAGCCCTTCCGACAAATCCATTGGCTACACCTTC. This translates into CASSPSDKSIGYTF. The chain joins TRBV7-9 to TRBJ1-2; D remains ambiguous. The V gene lost 5 bases and the J gene lost 7 bases, with 17 bases spanning the gap. CDR1 and CDR2 (germline): SEHNR, FQNEAQ (reference sequence). There are 14 residues in the CDR3.

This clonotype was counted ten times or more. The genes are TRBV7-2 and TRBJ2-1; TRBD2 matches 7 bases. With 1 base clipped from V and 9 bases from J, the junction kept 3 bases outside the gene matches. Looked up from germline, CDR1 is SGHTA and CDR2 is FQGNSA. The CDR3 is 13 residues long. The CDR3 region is CASSLGVAGEQFF. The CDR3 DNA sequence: TGTGCCAGCAGCTTAGGCGTAGCGGGTGAGCAGTTCTTC.